This record concerns one T cell receptor beta chain sequence. CDR3 length: 14 residues. V lost 0 bases and J lost 14, with 14 bases in between. The V gene's germline CDR1 is SGHTA and CDR2 FQGNSA. The data derive from a study of control samples from healthy donors and cancer patients. Some clones are missing from TCRdb's copy, which holds only in-frame ones; the method was immunoSEQ multiplex PCR. This sample has approximately 170,000 clones, with 90% found just once. The clonotype comes from a woman in her fifties or sixties in good health. Sequenced material: blood. This sequence joins TRBV7-2 and TRBJ1-6; TRBD1 is a possible D gene (6 bases). This CDR3 is CASSLAGPGAALHF. Here the CDR3 DNA reads TGTGCCAGCAGCTTAGCAGGTCCAGGGGCGGCCCTCCACTTT.